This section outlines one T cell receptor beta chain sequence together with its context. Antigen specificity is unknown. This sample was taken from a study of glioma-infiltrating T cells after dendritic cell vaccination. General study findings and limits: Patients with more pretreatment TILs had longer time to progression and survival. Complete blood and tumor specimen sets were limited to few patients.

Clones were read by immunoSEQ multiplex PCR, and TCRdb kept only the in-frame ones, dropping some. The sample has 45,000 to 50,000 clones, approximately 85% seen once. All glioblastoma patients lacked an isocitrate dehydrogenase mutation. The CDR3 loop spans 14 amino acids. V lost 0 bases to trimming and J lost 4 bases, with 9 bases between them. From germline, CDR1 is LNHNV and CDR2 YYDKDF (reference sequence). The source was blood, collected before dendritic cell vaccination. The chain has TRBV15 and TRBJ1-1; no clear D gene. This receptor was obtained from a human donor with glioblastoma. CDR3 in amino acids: CATSRDTRGTEAFF. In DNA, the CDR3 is TGTGCCACCAGCAGAGATACGCGGGGCACTGAAGCTTTCTTT.